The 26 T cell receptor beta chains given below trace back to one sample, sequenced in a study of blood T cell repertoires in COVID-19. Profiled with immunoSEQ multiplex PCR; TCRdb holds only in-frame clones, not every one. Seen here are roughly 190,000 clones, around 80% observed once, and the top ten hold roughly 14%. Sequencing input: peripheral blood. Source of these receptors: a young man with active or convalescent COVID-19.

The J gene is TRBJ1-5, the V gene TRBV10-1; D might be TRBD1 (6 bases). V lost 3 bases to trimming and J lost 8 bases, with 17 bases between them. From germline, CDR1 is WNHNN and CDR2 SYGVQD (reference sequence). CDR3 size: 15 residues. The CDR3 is CASSERGGQGKPQHF. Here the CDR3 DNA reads TGCGCCAGCAGTGAAAGGGGGGGGCAGGGAAAGCCCCAGCATTTT.

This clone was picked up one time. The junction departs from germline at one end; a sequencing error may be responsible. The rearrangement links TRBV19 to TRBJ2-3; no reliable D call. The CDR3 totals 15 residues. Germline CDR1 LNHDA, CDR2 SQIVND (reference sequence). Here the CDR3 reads CASSSNDYFTDTQYF. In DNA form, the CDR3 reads TGTGCCAGCAGTAGTAATGATTACTTCACAGATACGCAGTATTTT.

The CDR3 bases are TGTGCCAGCAGCGGAAACGGGAATCCCCGGGATGAGCAGTTCTTC. Translated: CASSGNGNPRDEQFF. This chain links TRBV9 with TRBJ2-1; D is perhaps TRBD2 (5 bases). The V gene's germline CDR1 is SGDLS and CDR2 YYNGEE. V dropped 3 bases and J dropped 8 bases, with 18 bases sitting between them. CDR3 length equals 15 residues.

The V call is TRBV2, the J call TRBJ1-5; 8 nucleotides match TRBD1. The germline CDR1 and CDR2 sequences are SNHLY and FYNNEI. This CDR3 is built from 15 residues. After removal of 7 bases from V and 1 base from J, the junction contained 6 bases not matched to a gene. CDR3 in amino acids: CASTAQGVSNQPQHF. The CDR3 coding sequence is TGTGCCAGCACCGCACAGGGGGTCAGCAATCAGCCCCAGCATTTT.

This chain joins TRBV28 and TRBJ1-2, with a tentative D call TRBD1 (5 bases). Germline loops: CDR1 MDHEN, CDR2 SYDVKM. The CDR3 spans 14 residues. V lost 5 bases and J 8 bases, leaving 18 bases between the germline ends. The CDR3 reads CASSPVGRRGGYTF. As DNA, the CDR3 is TGTGCCAGCAGTCCGGTGGGCCGGCGGGGCGGCTACACCTTC.

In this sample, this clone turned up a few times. CDR3 region: CASSPGQLSSPLHF. Here the CDR3 DNA reads TGCGCCAGCAGTCCGGGACAACTGAGTTCACCCCTCCACTTT. The chain is built from TRBV23-1 and TRBJ1-6; D perhaps matches TRBD1 (6 bases). TRBV23-1 is classed as an ORF, of uncertain function. Trimming took 4 bases from V and 9 from J, leaving 13 bases between them. The CDR3 has 14 amino acids.

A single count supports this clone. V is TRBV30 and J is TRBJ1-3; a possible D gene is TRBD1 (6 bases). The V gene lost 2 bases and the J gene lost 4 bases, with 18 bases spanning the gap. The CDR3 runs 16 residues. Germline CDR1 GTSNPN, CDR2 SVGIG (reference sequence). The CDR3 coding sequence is TGTGCCTGGAGTTTAGGGGGTTCCCGAACCGGAAACACCATATATTTT. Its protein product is CAWSLGGSRTGNTIYF.

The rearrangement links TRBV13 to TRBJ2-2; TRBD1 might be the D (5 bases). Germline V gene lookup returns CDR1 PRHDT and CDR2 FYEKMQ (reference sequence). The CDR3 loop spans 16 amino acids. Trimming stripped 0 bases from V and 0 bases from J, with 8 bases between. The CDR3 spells CASSLGQGSNTGELFF. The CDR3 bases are TGTGCCAGCAGCTTAGGTCAGGGCTCGAACACCGGGGAGCTGTTTTTT.

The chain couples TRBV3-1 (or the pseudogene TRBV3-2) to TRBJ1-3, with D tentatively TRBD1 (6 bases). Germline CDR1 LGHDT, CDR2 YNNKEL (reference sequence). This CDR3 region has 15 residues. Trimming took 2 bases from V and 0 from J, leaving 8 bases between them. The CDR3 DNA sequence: TGTGCCAGCAGCCAAACAGGGCCCTCTGGAAACACCATATATTTT. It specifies CASSQTGPSGNTIYF.

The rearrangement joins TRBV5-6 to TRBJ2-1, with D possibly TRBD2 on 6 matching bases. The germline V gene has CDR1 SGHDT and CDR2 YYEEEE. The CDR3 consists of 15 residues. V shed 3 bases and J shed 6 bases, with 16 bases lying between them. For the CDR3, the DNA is TGTGCCAGCAGCTCGGGATTTAGCGGTGTCAATGAGCAGTTCTTC. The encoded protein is CASSSGFSGVNEQFF.

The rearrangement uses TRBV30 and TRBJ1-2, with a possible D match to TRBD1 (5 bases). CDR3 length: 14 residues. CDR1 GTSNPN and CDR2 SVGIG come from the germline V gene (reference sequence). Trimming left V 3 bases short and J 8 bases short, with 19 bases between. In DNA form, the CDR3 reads TGTGCCTGGAGCGGGGGTTTTGTTTTCGGAGGCTACACCTTC. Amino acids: CAWSGGFVFGGYTF.

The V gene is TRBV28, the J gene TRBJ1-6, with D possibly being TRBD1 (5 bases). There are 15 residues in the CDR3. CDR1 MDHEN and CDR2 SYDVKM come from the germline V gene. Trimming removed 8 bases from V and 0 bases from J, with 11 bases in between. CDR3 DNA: TGTGCCAGCGTAGGCGACAGCTCCTATAATTCACCCCTCCACTTT. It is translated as CASVGDSSYNSPLHF.

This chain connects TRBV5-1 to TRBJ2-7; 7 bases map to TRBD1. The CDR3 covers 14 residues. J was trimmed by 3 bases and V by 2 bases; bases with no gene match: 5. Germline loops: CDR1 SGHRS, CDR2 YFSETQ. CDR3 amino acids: CASSFLDRDYEQYF. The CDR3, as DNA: TGCGCCAGCAGCTTTTTAGACAGGGACTACGAGCAGTACTTC.

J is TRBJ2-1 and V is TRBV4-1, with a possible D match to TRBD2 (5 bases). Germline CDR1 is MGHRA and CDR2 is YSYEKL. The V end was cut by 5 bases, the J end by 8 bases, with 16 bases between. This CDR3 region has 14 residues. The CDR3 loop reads CASSYLPGRDEQFF. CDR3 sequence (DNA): TGCGCCAGCAGCTATCTCCCGGGAAGAGATGAGCAGTTCTTC.

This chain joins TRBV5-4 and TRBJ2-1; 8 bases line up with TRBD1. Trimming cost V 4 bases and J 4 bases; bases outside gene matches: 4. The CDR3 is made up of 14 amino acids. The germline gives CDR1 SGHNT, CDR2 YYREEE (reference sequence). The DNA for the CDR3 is TGTGCCAGCAGCACTACAGGGGGGTACAATGAGCAGTTCTTC. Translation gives CASSTTGGYNEQFF.

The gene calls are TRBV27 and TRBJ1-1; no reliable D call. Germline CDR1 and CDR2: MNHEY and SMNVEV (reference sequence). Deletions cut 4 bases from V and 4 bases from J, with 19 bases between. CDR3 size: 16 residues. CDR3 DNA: TGTGCCAGCAGTTCTCACCCCTGGACCAGCGGCACTGAAGCTTTCTTT. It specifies CASSSHPWTSGTEAFF.

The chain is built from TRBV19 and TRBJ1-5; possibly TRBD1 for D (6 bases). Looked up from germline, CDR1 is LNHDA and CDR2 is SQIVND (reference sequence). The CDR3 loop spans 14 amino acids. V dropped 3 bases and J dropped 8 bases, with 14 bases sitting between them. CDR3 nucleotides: TGTGCCAGTAGTATCGACAGGCCGATGGAGCCCCAGCATTTT. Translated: CASSIDRPMEPQHF.

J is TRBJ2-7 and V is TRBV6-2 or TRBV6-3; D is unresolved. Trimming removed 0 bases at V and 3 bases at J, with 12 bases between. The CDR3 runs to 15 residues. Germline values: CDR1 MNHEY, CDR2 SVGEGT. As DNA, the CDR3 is TGTGCCAGCAGTTACTCGATAGCATTAGGCTACGAGCAGTACGTC. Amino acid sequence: CASSYSIALGYEQYV.

CDR3 DNA: TGTGCCACCAGACTGGGACTCGGCCCCAATCAGCCCCAGCATTTT. This encodes CATRLGLGPNQPQHF. This sequence joins TRBV15 and TRBJ1-5; D perhaps matches TRBD1 (5 bases). Germline V gene sequence: CDR1 LNHNV, CDR2 YYDKDF (reference sequence). With 6 bases removed from V and 3 bases from J, the gap between germline ends came to 15 bases. The CDR3 covers 15 residues.

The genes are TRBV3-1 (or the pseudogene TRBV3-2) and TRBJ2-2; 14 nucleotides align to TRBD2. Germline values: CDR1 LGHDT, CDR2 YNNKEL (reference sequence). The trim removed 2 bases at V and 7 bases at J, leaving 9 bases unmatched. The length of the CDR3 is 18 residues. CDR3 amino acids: CASSQPDGTSGRIGELFF. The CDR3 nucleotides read TGTGCCAGCAGCCAACCCGACGGGACTAGCGGGAGAATCGGGGAGCTGTTTTTT.

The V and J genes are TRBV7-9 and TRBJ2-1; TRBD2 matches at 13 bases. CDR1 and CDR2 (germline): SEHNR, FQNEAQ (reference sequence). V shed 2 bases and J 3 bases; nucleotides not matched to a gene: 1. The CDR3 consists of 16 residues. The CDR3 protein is CASSLTSGRDYNEQFF. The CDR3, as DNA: TGTGCCAGCAGCTTAACTAGCGGGAGGGACTACAATGAGCAGTTCTTC.

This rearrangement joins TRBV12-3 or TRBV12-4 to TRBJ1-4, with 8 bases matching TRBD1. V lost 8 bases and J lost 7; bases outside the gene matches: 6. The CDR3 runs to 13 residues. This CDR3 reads CASRQGLSEKLFF. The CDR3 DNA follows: TGTGCCAGCCGACAGGGGCTAAGTGAAAAACTGTTTTTT.

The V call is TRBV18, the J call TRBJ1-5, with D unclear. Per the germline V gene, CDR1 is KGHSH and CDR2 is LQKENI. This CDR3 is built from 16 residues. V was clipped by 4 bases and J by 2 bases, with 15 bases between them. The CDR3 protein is CASSLSVLSGNQPQHF. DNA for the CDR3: TGTGCCAGCTCACTATCCGTCTTATCTGGCAATCAGCCCCAGCATTTT.

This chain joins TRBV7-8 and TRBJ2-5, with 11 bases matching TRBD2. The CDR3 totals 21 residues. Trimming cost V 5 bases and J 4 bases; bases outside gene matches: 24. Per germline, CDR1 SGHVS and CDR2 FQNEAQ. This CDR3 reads CASSGRRLALAGGPSIETQYF. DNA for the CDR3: TGTGCCAGCAGCGGAAGACGGTTGGCATTAGCGGGGGGGCCGAGCATAGAGACCCAGTACTTC.

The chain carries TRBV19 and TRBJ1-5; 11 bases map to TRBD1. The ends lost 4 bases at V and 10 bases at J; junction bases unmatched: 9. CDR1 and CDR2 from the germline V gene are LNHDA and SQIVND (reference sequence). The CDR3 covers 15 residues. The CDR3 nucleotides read TGTGCCAGTAGTAGGGACGGACAGGGGGCGTCCCCCCAGCATTTT. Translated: CASSRDGQGASPQHF. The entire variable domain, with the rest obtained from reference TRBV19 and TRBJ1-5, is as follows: DGGITQSPKYLFRKEGQNVTLSCEQNLNHDAMYWYRQDPGQGLRLIYYSQIVNDFQKGDIAEGYSVSREKKESFPLTVTSAQKNPTAFYLCASSRDGQGASPQHFGDGTRLSIL.

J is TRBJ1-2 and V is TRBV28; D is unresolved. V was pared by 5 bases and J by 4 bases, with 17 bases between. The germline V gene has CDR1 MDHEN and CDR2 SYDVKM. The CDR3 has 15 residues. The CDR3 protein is CASSPSAGGGYGYTF. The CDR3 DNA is TGTGCCAGCAGTCCCAGCGCGGGAGGTGGCTATGGCTACACCTTC.